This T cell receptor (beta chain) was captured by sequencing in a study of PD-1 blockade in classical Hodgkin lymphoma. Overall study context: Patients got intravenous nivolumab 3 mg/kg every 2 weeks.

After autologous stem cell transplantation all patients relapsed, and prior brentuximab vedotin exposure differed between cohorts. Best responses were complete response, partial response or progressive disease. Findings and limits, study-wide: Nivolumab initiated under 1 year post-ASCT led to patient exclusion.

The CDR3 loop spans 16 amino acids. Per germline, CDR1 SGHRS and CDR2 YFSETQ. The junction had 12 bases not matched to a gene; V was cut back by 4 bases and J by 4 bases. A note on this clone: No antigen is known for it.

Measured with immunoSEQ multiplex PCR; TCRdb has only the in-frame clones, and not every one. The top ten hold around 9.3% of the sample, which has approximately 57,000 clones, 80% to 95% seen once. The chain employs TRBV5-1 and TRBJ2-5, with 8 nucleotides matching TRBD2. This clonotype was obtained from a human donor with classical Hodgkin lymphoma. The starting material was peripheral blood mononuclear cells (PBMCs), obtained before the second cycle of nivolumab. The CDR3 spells CASSPGGGGRSETQYF. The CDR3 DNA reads TGCGCCAGCAGCCCGGGAGGGGGTGGGAGATCAGAGACCCAGTACTTC.